Each of the 23 T cell receptor beta chains below was sequenced from the same sample in a study of T cell responses to AZD1222 COVID-19 vaccine. The method was immunoSEQ multiplex PCR; TCRdb's version includes in-frame clones alone and lacks a portion of them. The sample carries just over 60,000 clones, over 70% recorded once. The input for sequencing was peripheral blood, taken on day 0 of AZD1222 vaccination. Receptor source: an adult in good health.

The chain uses TRBV5-8 and TRBJ2-3; D is perhaps TRBD2 (5 bases). The length of the CDR3 is 15 residues. Per germline, CDR1 SGHTS and CDR2 YDEGEE. Trimming shortened V by 5 bases and J by 0 bases, and 13 bases separated the two germline ends. This CDR3 reads CASSYSVSSTDTQYF. Here the CDR3 DNA reads TGTGCCAGCAGTTATAGCGTCTCTAGCACAGATACGCAGTATTTT.

V gene TRBV29-1 combines with J gene TRBJ1-2, with D perhaps TRBD1 (6 bases). Per germline, CDR1 SQVTM and CDR2 ANQGSEA. The V gene lost 4 bases and the J gene lost 4 bases, with 13 bases spanning the gap. This CDR3 contains 13 residues. This CDR3 is CSVGDRFFYGYTF. CDR3 in DNA: TGCAGCGTTGGAGACAGGTTCTTCTATGGCTACACCTTC. The entire variable domain, with the rest obtained from reference TRBV29-1 and TRBJ1-2, is as follows: SAVISQKPSRDICQRGTSLTIQCQVDSQVTMMFWYRQQPGQSLTLIATANQGSEATYESGFVIDKFPISRPNLTFSTLTVSNMSPEDSSIYLCSVGDRFFYGYTFGSGTRLTVV.

The V gene is TRBV3-1 (or the pseudogene TRBV3-2), the J gene TRBJ1-3; D is uncertain. V shed 0 bases and J shed 7 bases, with 13 bases lying between them. Per germline, CDR1 LGHDT and CDR2 YNNKEL (reference sequence). The CDR3 is made up of 15 amino acids. CDR3 region: CASSQDGTDGNTIYF. CDR3 DNA sequence: TGTGCCAGCAGCCAAGACGGTACCGACGGGAACACCATATATTTT.

The chain carries TRBV10-3 and TRBJ1-1; 7 bases agree with TRBD1. This CDR3 has 15 amino acids. CDR1 ENHRY and CDR2 SYGVKD come from the germline V gene. V gave up 2 bases and J gave up 5 bases; unmatched junction bases: 8. CDR3 in DNA: TGTGCCATCAGTGAGCCCCGACAGGGCGGAACTGAAGCTTTCTTT. This translates into CAISEPRQGGTEAFF.

The V gene is TRBV6-2 or TRBV6-3, the J gene TRBJ2-7; 7 bases line up with TRBD2. Looked up from germline, CDR1 is MNHEY and CDR2 is SVGEGT. There are 14 residues in the CDR3. J was trimmed by 7 bases and V by 2 bases; bases with no gene match: 8. The CDR3 DNA follows: TGTGCCAGCAGTTACGAGGCGGCCGGGGGGGAGCAGTACTTC. This codes for CASSYEAAGGEQYF.

The chain combines TRBV4-3 with TRBJ2-6, with D perhaps being TRBD1 or TRBD2 (5 bases each). Trimming took 0 bases from V and 2 from J, leaving 8 bases between them. CDR1 and CDR2 from the germline V gene are LGHNA and YSLEER. The CDR3 is 16 residues long. CDR3 in DNA: TGCGCCAGCAGCCAAGATTTGGGGGCTGGGGCCAACGTCCTGACTTTC. It is translated as CASSQDLGAGANVLTF.

The V call is TRBV30, the J call TRBJ2-7, with no clear D. This CDR3 comprises 11 residues. Trimming cost V 0 bases and J 1 base, with 1 base left between them. CDR1 is GTSNPN, CDR2 SVGIG, per germline (reference sequence). CDR3 bases: TGTGCCTGGAGTGTTTCCTACGAGCAGTACTTC. Its translation is CAWSVSYEQYF.

The chain employs TRBV18 and TRBJ1-1, with D unresolved. The V gene's germline CDR1 is KGHSH and CDR2 LQKENI. Trimming took off 2 bases at V and 6 bases at J, with 10 bases between the two ends. The CDR3 is 13 amino acids. In DNA form, the CDR3 reads TGTGCCAGCTCACCATCGGCAGAGGCTGAAGCTTTCTTT. Protein product: CASSPSAEAEAFF.

The chain links TRBV19 to TRBJ1-1; no firm D call. Germline V gene lookup returns CDR1 LNHDA and CDR2 SQIVND (reference sequence). The CDR3 runs to 13 residues. V was trimmed by 5 bases and J by 9 bases, leaving 16 bases between them. The CDR3 is CASSPDSPPKAFF. For the CDR3, the DNA is TGTGCCAGTAGTCCGGACTCGCCTCCGAAAGCTTTCTTT.

This clone was observed a few times. The V and J genes are TRBV25-1 and TRBJ2-5; D unresolved. With 10 bases removed from V and 5 bases from J, the gap between germline ends came to 11 bases. The germline gives CDR1 MGHDK, CDR2 SYGVNS. CDR3 size: 11 residues. The CDR3 nucleotides are TGTGCCACTCGGTCCGGTGAGACCCAGTACTTC. This sequence encodes CATRSGETQYF.

In its sample, this clone was seen a few times. The V and J genes are TRBV29-1 and TRBJ2-1; 7 nucleotides agree with TRBD2. Germline CDR1 reads SQVTM; CDR2 reads ANQGSEA. The CDR3 has 14 residues. After removal of 0 bases from V and 5 bases from J, the junction contained 4 bases not matched to a gene. The CDR3 here is CSVEDWEGNNEQFF. The CDR3 bases are TGCAGCGTTGAAGATTGGGAGGGGAACAATGAGCAGTTCTTC.

The gene calls are TRBV28 and TRBJ2-1; 8 nucleotides align to TRBD1. V gave up 3 bases and J gave up 9 bases; unmatched junction bases: 4. The germline CDR1 and CDR2 sequences are MDHEN and SYDVKM. CDR3 size: 13 residues. CDR3 coding DNA: TGTGCCAGCAGTTTGGGACAGGCAATTGAGCAGTTCTTC. Protein product: CASSLGQAIEQFF.

This rearrangement joins TRBV4-1 to TRBJ1-4; 7 positions match TRBD1. V was clipped by 4 bases and J by 1 base; unmatched bases: 9. Per germline, CDR1 MGHRA and CDR2 YSYEKL. This CDR3 comprises 17 residues. In DNA, the CDR3 is TGCGCCAGCAGCCCGACAGGGTTAAGGGGAACTAATGAAAAACTGTTTTTT. Translation gives CASSPTGLRGTNEKLFF.

The chain is built from TRBV7-2 and TRBJ2-1, with D perhaps TRBD2 (7 bases). With 4 bases removed from V and 3 bases from J, the gap between germline ends came to 13 bases. This CDR3 comprises 15 residues. Germline-derived CDR1 and CDR2 are SGHTA and FQGNSA. The CDR3 is CASSSRGAGYNEQFF. CDR3 in DNA: TGTGCCAGCAGCTCACGGGGGGCCGGCTACAATGAGCAGTTCTTC.

In its sample, this clone was seen a few times. This chain joins TRBV4-3 and TRBJ1-2; 7 bases align to TRBD1. Germline-derived CDR1 and CDR2 are LGHNA and YSLEER. The junction had 9 bases not matched to a gene; V was cut back by 6 bases and J by 2 bases. The CDR3 consists of 15 residues. The CDR3 is CASSRADRANYGYTF. In nucleotides, the CDR3 is TGCGCCAGCAGTCGTGCCGACAGGGCCAACTATGGCTACACCTTC.

J is TRBJ2-7 and V is TRBV27; perhaps TRBD2 as D (5 bases). CDR1 and CDR2 (germline): MNHEY, SMNVEV (reference sequence). This CDR3 spans 13 amino acids. V was shortened by 5 bases and J by 3 bases, with 11 bases between the two germline ends. CDR3 sequence: CASSNGLLYEQYF. The CDR3 DNA is TGTGCCAGCAGTAACGGACTTCTCTACGAGCAGTACTTC.

The gene calls are TRBV4-3 and TRBJ2-1; D ambiguous. The V end lost 0 bases, the J end lost 4 bases, and 10 bases lay between the germline ends. Per germline, CDR1 LGHNA and CDR2 YSLEER. The CDR3 loop spans 15 amino acids. In nucleotides, the CDR3 is TGCGCCAGCAGCCAAGACCAAGGAAAATACAATGAGCAGTTCTTC. Residues: CASSQDQGKYNEQFF.

This chain uses TRBV6-1 with TRBJ1-2; 10 bases match TRBD1. The length of the CDR3 is 14 residues. With V trimmed by 5 bases and J by 4 bases, 4 bases remained unmatched. Germline V CDR1 and CDR2: MNHNS, SASEGT. This chain's CDR3 is CASSSRTGGYGYTF. The DNA for the CDR3 is TGTGCCAGCAGTTCCAGGACAGGGGGCTATGGCTACACCTTC.

The chain is built from TRBV7-6 and TRBJ1-6; maybe TRBD1 (6 bases). The CDR3 length is 14 residues. Germline values: CDR1 SGHVS, CDR2 FNYEAQ. V was pared by 5 bases and J by 6 bases, with 11 bases between. The CDR3, as DNA: TGTGCCAGCAGCCCGGGACAACTTAATTCACCCCTCCACTTT. Translation gives CASSPGQLNSPLHF.

As DNA, the CDR3 is TGTGCCAGCAGCCCCCGGGACCAGGGGGAGCAGTACTTC. Amino acid sequence: CASSPRDQGEQYF. V is TRBV3-1 (or the pseudogene TRBV3-2) and J is TRBJ2-7, with TRBD1 as a possible D gene (6 bases). The germline V gene has CDR1 LGHDT and CDR2 YNNKEL (reference sequence). This CDR3 contains 13 residues. Trimming left V 4 bases short and J 7 bases short, with 14 bases between.

V is TRBV18 and J is TRBJ2-7, with TRBD2 matching over 8 bases. Germline V gene sequence: CDR1 KGHSH, CDR2 LQKENI. The CDR3 has 12 amino acids. With 3 bases clipped from V and 5 bases from J, the junction kept 0 bases outside the gene matches. DNA for the CDR3: TGTGCCAGCTCACCCGGGGGGGACGAGCAGTACTTC. Protein product: CASSPGGDEQYF.

Worth noting for this clone: The sample has other DNA sequences that encode this CDR3 too. The rearrangement links TRBV6-5 to TRBJ2-7; D is possibly TRBD1 (6 bases). Trimming removed 7 bases from V and 4 bases from J, with 8 bases in between. Germline V lookup: CDR1 MNHEY, CDR2 SVGAGI. This CDR3 is built from 11 residues. For the CDR3, the DNA is TGTGCCAGCATACAGGGTTACGAGCAGTACTTC. It codes for CASIQGYEQYF.

The genes are TRBV18 and TRBJ2-5; D is perhaps TRBD2 (5 bases). Trimming left V 2 bases short and J 5 bases short, with 15 bases between. The CDR3 covers 15 residues. Germline loops: CDR1 KGHSH, CDR2 LQKENI. In DNA, the CDR3 is TGTGCCAGCTCACCAACAGAGACGGGGAAGGAGACCCAGTACTTC. Its translation: CASSPTETGKETQYF.